A selection of T cell receptor beta chains follows, all from one sample in a study of CD8 T cells in Susac syndrome. TCRdb analysed the immunoSEQ multiplex PCR reads with MiXCR anew, one entry per CDR3 protein. This sample yields approximately 79,000 distinct CDR3 sequences, of which approximately 93% are seen a single time; 0.35% to 0.5% belongs to the top ten. Source material: CD8+ T cells from PBMCs. Receptors originate from a human donor with Susac syndrome. CDR3s include the opening cysteine and the closing phenylalanine or tryptophan. The D gene is left open where the match is weak. Rows give clone size only sometimes, using once, few, many, or a class for an expanded clone.

>few|TRBJ2-5|TRBV12-3/TRBV12-4|NA
TGTGCCAGCAGTCCAGGGCAAGAGACCCAGTACTTC
CASSPGQETQYF
>few|TRBJ2-7|TRBV3-1|NA
TGTGCCAGCAGCCAAGGTACGGAACCCTACGAGCAGTACTTC
CASSQGTEPYEQYF
>NA|TRBJ2-5|TRBV5-1|NA
TGCGCCAGCAGCCCGGAAACCCAAGAGACCCAGTACTTC
CASSPETQETQYF
>NA|TRBJ2-5|TRBV28|TRBD2
TGTGCCAGCAGTTTATCACGGGCTAGCGGGAGGAGGCAAGAGACCCAGTACTTC
CASSLSRASGRRQETQYF
>once|TRBJ2-7|TRBV7-2|NA
TGTGCCAGCAGCTTTGACCCATCAGGGGAGCAGTACTTC
CASSFDPSGEQYF
>NA|TRBJ2-1|TRBV7-8|TRBD2
TGTGCCAGCAGCTTACTTGGGACTAGCGGTTACAATGAGCAGTTCTTC
CASSLLGTSGYNEQFF
>NA|TRBJ2-1|TRBV20-1|TRBD1
TGCAGTGCGAGGTGGACAGGCCCGGATGAGCAGTTCTTC
CSARWTGPDEQFF
>NA|TRBJ2-5|TRBV27|TRBD1
TGTGCCAGCAGTTTAGTATGGACAGGGGGCATAGGAGAGACCCAGTACTTC
CASSLVWTGGIGETQYF
>NA|TRBJ2-7|TRBV20-1|TRBD2
TGCAGTGCTAGAGATCGGTTACTAGCGGTTACCTACGAGCAGTACTTC
CSARDRLLAVTYEQYF
>NA|TRBJ2-7|TRBV10-2|NA
TGCGCCAGCGGGGGGCGGGACGTAGCAACCTACGAGCAGTACTTC
CASGGRDVATYEQYF
>NA|TRBJ2-7|TRBV10-3|TRBD2
TGTGCCATCAGTGACCTTAGCGGGAGGCCACCCTACGAGCAGTACTTC
CAISDLSGRPPYEQYF
>NA|TRBJ1-2|TRBV28|NA
TGTGCCAGCAGTCAAGACAGGAGGATTGTTAGGGGCTACACCTTC
CASSQDRRIVRGYTF
>NA|TRBJ1-1|TRBV19|TRBD1
TGTGCCAGTAGTTTTCAACAGGGGGCTCGGACTGAAGCTTTCTTT
CASSFQQGARTEAFF
>NA|TRBJ1-2|TRBV7-9|TRBD1
TGTGCCAGCAGCCAACAGGGGACATATGGCTACACCTTC
CASSQQGTYGYTF
>NA|TRBJ2-7|TRBV5-1|TRBD1
TGCGCCAGCAGCTTGGCCGAGGGGGCCGAGCAGTACTTC
CASSLAEGAEQYF
>NA|TRBJ2-3|TRBV7-9|NA
TGTACCAGCAGCTTAGATGGACTTCGCACAGATACGCAGTATTTT
CTSSLDGLRTDTQYF
>NA|TRBJ2-2|TRBV5-1|NA
TGCGCCAGCAGCTTAGGCCAGTCCACCGGGGAGCTGTTTTTT
CASSLGQSTGELFF
>NA|TRBJ1-2|TRBV5-6|NA
TGTGCCAGCAGCTTGGGCAGAGACTATGGCTACACCTTC
CASSLGRDYGYTF
>NA|TRBJ2-7|TRBV10-2|TRBD1
TGCGCCAGCAGTGAACAGGGGCGTCTGAACGAGCAGTACTTC
CASSEQGRLNEQYF
>NA|TRBJ2-3|TRBV5-6|NA
TGTGCCAGCAGCTTGGGGTCACCCTTAGGCACAGATACGCAGTATTTT
CASSLGSPLGTDTQYF
>NA|TRBJ1-4|TRBV20-1|TRBD1
TGCAGTGCTAGAAGGGGGACAGGGGATGAAAAACTGTTTTTT
CSARRGTGDEKLFF
>once|TRBJ2-7|TRBV15|TRBD2
TGTGCCACCAGCAGAGATGGATTAGCGGGGAGCTCCTACGAGCAGTACTTC
CATSRDGLAGSSYEQYF
>once|TRBJ2-1|TRBV6-5|TRBD2
TGTGCCAGCAGGCGGACTAGCGGGGCCCATGAGCAGTTCTTC
CASRRTSGAHEQFF
>NA|TRBJ1-5|TRBV19|NA
TGTGCCAGTGCTACAGGGTTGGATCAGCCCCAGCATTTT
CASATGLDQPQHF
>NA|TRBJ2-4|TRBV12-3/TRBV12-4|TRBD2
TGTGCCAGCAGTTTCGCGGGGGTGAACATTCAGTACTTC
CASSFAGVNIQYF
>once|TRBJ2-3|TRBV9|NA
TGTGCCAGCAGCTATCCCGCGTCAGGGCTGGATACGCAGTATTTT
CASSYPASGLDTQYF
>NA|TRBJ1-4|TRBV4-2|TRBD1
TGTGCCAGCAGGGGATCCGGGACAGGGTATGAAAAACTGTTTTTT
CASRGSGTGYEKLFF
>NA|TRBJ2-1|TRBV15|TRBD2
TGTGCCACCAGCAGAGTAATAGGAGCGGGAGTCTACAATGAGCAGTTCTTC
CATSRVIGAGVYNEQFF
>once|TRBJ1-1|TRBV9|NA
TGTGCCAGCAGCGTAGGGACCCGGGGGGCTGAAGCTTTCTTT
CASSVGTRGAEAFF
>NA|TRBJ2-3|TRBV7-8|TRBD2
TGTGCCAGCAGCCTCCGGGGGGCTAGCGGGACCAGCACAGATACGCAGTATTTT
CASSLRGASGTSTDTQYF
>NA|TRBJ2-7|TRBV18|NA
TGTGCCAGCTCTGCGCTCGGGCCTTTCGAGCAGTACTTC
CASSALGPFEQYF
>NA|TRBJ2-2|TRBV2|TRBD2
TGTGCCAGCAGTCTGGCGGGGGTAGGGACCGGGGAGCTGTTTTTT
CASSLAGVGTGELFF
>NA|TRBJ2-7|TRBV19|NA
TGTGCCAGTAGTATCGGTGGGGACGAGCAGTACTTC
CASSIGGDEQYF
>NA|TRBJ2-1|TRBV27|NA
TGTGCCAGTGGGATGCACTCCTACAATGAGCAGTTCTTC
CASGMHSYNEQFF
>NA|TRBJ2-3|TRBV27|NA
TGTGCCAGCAGTTTAGCCAGGGGAACCACAGATACGCAGTATTTT
CASSLARGTTDTQYF
>NA|TRBJ2-5|TRBV6-1|NA
TGTGCCAGCCTTTGGGGACAAGAGACCCAGTACTTC
CASLWGQETQYF
>NA|TRBJ1-1|TRBV28|TRBD1
TGTGCCAGCAGTTTAACAGGGGTCTACACTGAAGCTTTCTTT
CASSLTGVYTEAFF
>NA|TRBJ1-2|TRBV11-2|TRBD1
TGTGCCAGCACCCGAAACAGGGGGCCTTATGGCTACACCTTC
CASTRNRGPYGYTF
>NA|TRBJ2-2|TRBV6-5|NA
TGTGCCAGCAGCATTGTGGGAGCCGGGGAGCTGTTTTTT
CASSIVGAGELFF
>few|TRBJ2-7|TRBV5-4|NA
TGTGCCAGCAGCTTGGAAGACCCAGGCTACGAGCAGTACTTC
CASSLEDPGYEQYF
>NA|TRBJ1-2|TRBV3-1|NA
TGTGCCAGCAGCCAAGAACCTGACAGCCTCTATGGCTACACCTTC
CASSQEPDSLYGYTF
>once|TRBJ2-7|TRBV20-1|NA
TGCAGTGCTAGAGATAGGGGGGAGACCTCCTACGAGCAGTACTTC
CSARDRGETSYEQYF
>NA|TRBJ2-2|TRBV4-2|NA
TGTGCCAGCAGCCCCGCAGTGGGAAACACCGGGGAGCTGTTTTTT
CASSPAVGNTGELFF
>few|TRBJ1-1|TRBV3-1|TRBD1
TGTGCCAGCAGCCAACGGGACAGGGTTGGTGAAGCTTTCTTT
CASSQRDRVGEAFF
>NA|TRBJ1-1|TRBV30|NA
TGTGCCTGGAGTGTAGTACGGACTGAAGCTTTCTTT
CAWSVVRTEAFF